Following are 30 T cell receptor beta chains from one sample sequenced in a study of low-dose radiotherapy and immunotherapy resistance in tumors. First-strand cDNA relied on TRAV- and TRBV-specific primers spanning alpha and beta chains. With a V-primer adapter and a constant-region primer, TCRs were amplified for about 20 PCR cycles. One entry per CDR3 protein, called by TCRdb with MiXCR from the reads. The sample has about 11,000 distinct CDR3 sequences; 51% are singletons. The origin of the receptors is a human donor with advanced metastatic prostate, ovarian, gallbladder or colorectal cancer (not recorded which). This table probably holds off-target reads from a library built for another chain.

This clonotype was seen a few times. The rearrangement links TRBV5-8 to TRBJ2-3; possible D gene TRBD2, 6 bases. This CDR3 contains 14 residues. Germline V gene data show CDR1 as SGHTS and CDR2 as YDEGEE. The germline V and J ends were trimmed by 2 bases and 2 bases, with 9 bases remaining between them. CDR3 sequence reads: CASSLRGLTDTQYF. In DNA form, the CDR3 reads TGTGCCAGCAGCTTACGGGGACTCACAGATACGCAGTATTTT.

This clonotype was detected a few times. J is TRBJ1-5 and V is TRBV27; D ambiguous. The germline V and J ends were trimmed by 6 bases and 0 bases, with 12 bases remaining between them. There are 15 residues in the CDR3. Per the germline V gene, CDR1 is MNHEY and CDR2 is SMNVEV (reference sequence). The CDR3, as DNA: TGTGCCAGCAGGTCGGGGATAATTAGCAATCAGCCCCAGCATTTT. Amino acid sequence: CASRSGIISNQPQHF.

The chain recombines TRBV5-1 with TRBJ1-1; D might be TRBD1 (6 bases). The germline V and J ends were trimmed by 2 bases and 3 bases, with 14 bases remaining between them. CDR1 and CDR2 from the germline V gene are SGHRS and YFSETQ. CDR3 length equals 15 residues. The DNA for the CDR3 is TGCGCCAGCAGCTTAGTCCCGGGGGCAGACACTGAAGCTTTCTTT. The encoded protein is CASSLVPGADTEAFF.

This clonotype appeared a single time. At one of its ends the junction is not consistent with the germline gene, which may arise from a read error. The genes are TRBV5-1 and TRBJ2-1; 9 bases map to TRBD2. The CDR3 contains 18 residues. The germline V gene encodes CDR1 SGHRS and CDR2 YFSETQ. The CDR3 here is CASSPRPGSGGSYNEQFF. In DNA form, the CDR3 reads TGTGCCAGCAGCCCCCGTCCTGGTAGCGGGGGATCCTACAATGAGCAGTTCTTC.

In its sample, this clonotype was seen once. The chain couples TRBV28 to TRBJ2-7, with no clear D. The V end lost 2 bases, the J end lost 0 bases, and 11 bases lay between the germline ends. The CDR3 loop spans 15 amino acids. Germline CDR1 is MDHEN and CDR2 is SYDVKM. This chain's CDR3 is CASSLAGPSSYEQYF. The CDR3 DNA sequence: TGTGCCAGCAGTTTAGCAGGCCCCAGCTCCTACGAGCAGTACTTC. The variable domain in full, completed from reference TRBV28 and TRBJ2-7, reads DVKVTQSSRYLVKRTGEKVFLECVQDMDHENMFWYRQDPGLGLRLIYFSYDVKMKEKGDIPEGYSVSREKKERFSLILESASTNQTSMYLCASSLAGPSSYEQYFGPGTRLTVT.

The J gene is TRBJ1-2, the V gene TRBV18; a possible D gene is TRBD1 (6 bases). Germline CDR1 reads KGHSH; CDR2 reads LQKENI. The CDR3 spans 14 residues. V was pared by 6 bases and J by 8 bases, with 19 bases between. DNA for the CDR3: TGTGCCAGCTCCGACCAGGGGCAGTATAACGGCTACACCTTC. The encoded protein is CASSDQGQYNGYTF.

CDR3 loop: CASSQGQAVADTQYF. The DNA of the CDR3 is TGTGCCAGCAGCCAAGGGCAGGCGGTCGCAGATACGCAGTATTTT. The genes are TRBV14 and TRBJ2-3, with unresolved D. Trimming cost V 1 base and J 4 bases, with 12 bases left between them. Germline V gives CDR1 SGHDN, CDR2 FVKESK. The CDR3 consists of 15 residues.

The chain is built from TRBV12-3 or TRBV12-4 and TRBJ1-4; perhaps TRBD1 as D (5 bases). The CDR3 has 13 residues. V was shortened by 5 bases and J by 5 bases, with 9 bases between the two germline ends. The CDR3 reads CASSRGSNEKLFF. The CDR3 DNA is TGTGCCAGCAGTCGGGGCAGCAATGAAAAACTGTTTTTT.

The CDR3 here is CAAYSHTGELFF. The CDR3 DNA is TGTGCAGCCTACAGCCACACCGGGGAGCTGTTTTTT. This rearrangement joins TRBV30 to TRBJ2-2, with D unclear. This CDR3 comprises 12 residues. Germline CDR1 is GTSNPN and CDR2 is SVGIG (reference sequence).

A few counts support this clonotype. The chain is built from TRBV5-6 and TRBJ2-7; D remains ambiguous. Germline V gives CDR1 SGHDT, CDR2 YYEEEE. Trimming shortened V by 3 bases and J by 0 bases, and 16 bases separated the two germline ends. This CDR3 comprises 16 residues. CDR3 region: CASSYTRAASSYEQYF. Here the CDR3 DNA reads TGTGCCAGCAGCTACACCCGGGCCGCGAGCTCCTACGAGCAGTACTTC.

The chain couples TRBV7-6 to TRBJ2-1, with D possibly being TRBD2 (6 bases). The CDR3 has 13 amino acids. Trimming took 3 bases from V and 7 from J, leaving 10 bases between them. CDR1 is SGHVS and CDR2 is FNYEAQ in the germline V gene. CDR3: CASSLGGGNEQFF. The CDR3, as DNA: TGTGCCAGCAGCTTGGGGGGAGGAAATGAGCAGTTCTTC. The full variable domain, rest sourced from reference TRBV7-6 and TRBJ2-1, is GAGVSQSPRYKVTKRGQDVALRCDPISGHVSLYWYRQALGQGPEFLTYFNYEAQQDKSGLPNDRFSAERPEGSISTLTIQRTEQRDSAMYRCASSLGGGNEQFFGPGTRLTVL.

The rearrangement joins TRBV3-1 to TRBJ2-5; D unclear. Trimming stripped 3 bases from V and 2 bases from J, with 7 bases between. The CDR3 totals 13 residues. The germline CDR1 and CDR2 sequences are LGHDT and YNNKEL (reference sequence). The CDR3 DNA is TGTGCCAGCAGCCAGCCCGGGCAAGAGACCCAGTACTTC. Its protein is CASSQPGQETQYF.

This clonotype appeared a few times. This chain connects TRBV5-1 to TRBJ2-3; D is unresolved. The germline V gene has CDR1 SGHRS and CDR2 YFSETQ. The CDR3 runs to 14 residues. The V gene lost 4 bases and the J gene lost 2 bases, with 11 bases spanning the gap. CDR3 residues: CASSGGQPTDTQYF. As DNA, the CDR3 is TGCGCCAGCAGCGGCGGTCAACCCACAGATACGCAGTATTTT.

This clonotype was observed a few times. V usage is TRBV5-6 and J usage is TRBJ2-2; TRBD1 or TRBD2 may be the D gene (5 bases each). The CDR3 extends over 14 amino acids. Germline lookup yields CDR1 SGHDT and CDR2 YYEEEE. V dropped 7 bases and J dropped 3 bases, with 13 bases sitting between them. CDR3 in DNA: TGTGCCAGCCACGGGACGCCTCACACCGGGGAGCTGTTTTTT. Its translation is CASHGTPHTGELFF.

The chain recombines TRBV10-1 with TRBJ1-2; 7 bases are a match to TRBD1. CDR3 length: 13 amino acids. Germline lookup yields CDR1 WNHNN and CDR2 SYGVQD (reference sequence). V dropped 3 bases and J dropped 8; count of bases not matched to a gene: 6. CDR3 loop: CASSEAQGSGYTF. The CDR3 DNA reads TGCGCCAGCAGTGAAGCACAGGGGTCCGGCTACACCTTC.

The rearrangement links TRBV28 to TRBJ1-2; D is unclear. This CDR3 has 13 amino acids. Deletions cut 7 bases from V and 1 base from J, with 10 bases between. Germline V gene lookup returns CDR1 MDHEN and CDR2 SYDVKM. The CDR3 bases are TGTGCCAGCACCCCTGGGAGTAACTATGGCTACACCTTC. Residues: CASTPGSNYGYTF.

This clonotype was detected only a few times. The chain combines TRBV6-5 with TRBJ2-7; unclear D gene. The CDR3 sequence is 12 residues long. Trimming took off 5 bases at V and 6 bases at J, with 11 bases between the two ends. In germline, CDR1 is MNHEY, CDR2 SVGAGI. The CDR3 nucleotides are TGTGCCAGCAGTACGCCAGGTTCCGAGCAGTACTTC. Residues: CASSTPGSEQYF.

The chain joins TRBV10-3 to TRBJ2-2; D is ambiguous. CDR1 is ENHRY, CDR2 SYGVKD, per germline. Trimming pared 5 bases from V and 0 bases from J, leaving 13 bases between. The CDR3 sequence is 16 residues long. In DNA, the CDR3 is TGTGCCATCAGTTTCGGAGACACTTCGAACACCGGGGAGCTGTTTTTT. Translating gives CAISFGDTSNTGELFF.

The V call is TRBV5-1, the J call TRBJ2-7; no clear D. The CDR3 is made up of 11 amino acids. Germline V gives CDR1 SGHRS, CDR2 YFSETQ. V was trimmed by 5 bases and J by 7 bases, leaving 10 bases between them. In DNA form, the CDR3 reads TGCGCCAGCAGTATAAATGGGGAGCAGTACTTC. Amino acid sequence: CASSINGEQYF.

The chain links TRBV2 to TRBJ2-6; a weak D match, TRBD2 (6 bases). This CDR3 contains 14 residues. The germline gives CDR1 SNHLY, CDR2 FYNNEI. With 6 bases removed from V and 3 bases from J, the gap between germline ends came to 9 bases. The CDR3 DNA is TGTGCCAGCAGGGGACTCGGTGGGGCCAACGTCCTGACTTTC. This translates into CASRGLGGANVLTF.

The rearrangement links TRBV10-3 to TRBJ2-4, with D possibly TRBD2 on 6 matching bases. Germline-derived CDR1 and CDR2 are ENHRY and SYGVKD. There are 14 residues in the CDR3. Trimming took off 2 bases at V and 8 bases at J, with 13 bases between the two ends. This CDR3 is CAISEPGRGDIQYF. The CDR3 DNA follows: TGTGCCATCAGTGAGCCAGGGCGCGGGGACATTCAGTACTTC.

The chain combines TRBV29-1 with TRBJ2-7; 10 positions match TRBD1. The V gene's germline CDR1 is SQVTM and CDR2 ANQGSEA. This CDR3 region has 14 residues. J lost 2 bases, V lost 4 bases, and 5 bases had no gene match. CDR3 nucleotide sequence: TGCAGCGTTGTTCCCGGGACAGGGGCCTACGAGCAGTACTTC. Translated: CSVVPGTGAYEQYF.

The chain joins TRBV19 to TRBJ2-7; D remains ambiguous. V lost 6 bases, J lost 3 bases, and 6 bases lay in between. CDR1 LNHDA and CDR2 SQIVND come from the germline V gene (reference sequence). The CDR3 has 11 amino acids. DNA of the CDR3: TGTGCCAGTAGCTTTGGCTACGAGCAGTACTTC. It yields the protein CASSFGYEQYF.

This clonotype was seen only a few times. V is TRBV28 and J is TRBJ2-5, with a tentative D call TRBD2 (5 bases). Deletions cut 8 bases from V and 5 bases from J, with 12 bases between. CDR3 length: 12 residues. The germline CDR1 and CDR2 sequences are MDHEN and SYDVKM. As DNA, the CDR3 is TGTGCCAGCTACGGGATATGGGAGACCCAGTACTTC. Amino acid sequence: CASYGIWETQYF. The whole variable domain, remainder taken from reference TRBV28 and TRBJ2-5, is DVKVTQSSRYLVKRTGEKVFLECVQDMDHENMFWYRQDPGLGLRLIYFSYDVKMKEKGDIPEGYSVSREKKERFSLILESASTNQTSMYLCASYGIWETQYFGPGTRLLVL.

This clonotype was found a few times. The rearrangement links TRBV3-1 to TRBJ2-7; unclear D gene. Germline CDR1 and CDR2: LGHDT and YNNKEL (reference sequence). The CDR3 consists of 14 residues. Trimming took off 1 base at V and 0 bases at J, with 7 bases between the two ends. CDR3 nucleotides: TGTGCCAGCAGCCAAGCCCGGAGCTCCTACGAGCAGTACTTC. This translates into CASSQARSSYEQYF.

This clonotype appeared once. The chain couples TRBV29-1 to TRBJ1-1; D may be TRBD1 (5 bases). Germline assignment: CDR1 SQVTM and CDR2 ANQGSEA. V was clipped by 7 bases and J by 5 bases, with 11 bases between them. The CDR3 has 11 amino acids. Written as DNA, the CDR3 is TGCAGCGCGTTCCGGGGGACTGAAGCTTTCTTT. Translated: CSAFRGTEAFF.

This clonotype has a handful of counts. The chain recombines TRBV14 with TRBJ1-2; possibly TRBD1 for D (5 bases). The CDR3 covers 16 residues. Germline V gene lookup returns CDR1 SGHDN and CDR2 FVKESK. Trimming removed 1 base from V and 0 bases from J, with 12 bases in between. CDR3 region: CASSQVDRPANYGYTF. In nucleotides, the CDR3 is TGTGCCAGCAGCCAAGTCGACAGACCCGCTAACTATGGCTACACCTTC.

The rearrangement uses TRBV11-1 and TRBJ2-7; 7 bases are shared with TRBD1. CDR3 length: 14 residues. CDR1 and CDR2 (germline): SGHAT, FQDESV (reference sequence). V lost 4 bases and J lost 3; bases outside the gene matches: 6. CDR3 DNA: TGTGCCAGCAGCTCCCGAAGGGACAGCTACGAGCAGTACTTC. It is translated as CASSSRRDSYEQYF.

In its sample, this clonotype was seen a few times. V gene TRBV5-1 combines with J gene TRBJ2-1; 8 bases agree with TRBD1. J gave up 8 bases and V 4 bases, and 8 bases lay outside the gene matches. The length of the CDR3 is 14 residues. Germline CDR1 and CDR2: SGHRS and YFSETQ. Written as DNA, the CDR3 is TGCGCCAGCAGCCACGGACAGGGTGGGGATGAGCAGTTCTTC. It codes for CASSHGQGGDEQFF.

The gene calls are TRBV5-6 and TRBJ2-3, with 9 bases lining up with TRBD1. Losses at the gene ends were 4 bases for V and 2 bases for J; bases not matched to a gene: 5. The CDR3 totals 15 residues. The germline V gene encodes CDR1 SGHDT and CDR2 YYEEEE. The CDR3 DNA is TGTGCCAGCAGCCCGGGACAGGGATCCACAGATACGCAGTATTTT. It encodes CASSPGQGSTDTQYF.